The 16 T cell receptor beta chains listed next were all sequenced from one sample in a study of beta chain features in type 1 diabetes (dated by TCRdb to between 2018 and 2020). The paper's findings and limits, for the study overall: In all four CD4+ subsets, TCRB CDR3 length was moderately but significantly shorter in type 1 diabetes patients.

Libraries were made using the immunoSEQ multiplex PCR assay. The High Capacity cDNA Reverse Transcription Kit was used to reverse transcribe all of the isolated RNA, meaning that expressed TCRB transcripts were what got sequenced. The table comes from immuneACCESS by way of TCRdb, which keeps in-frame sequences with V and J called. Part of the clones is missing from these tables; in studies checked, under half for an unresolved V gene and the rest for unknown reasons. The sample has 250,000 to 300,000 clones on record, more than 13% of them singletons. The ten largest clonotypes hold 0.015% to 0.02% of the sample. Their specific antigens are unknown. The sequencing sample was made of naive CD4+ T cells from blood. The cell subset or site label corresponds to: true naive CD4+ T cells. Receptors originate from a man aged 30 to 45 with type 1 diabetes.

The sample holds a few counts of this clone. This chain connects TRBV9 to TRBJ2-2; 9 bases are a match to TRBD2. V dropped 3 bases and J dropped 8; count of bases not matched to a gene: 20. The length of the CDR3 is 19 residues. The germline gives CDR1 SGDLS, CDR2 YYNGEE. This chain's CDR3 is CASSDPGPAGGPVPGELFF. The CDR3 DNA sequence: TGTGCCAGCAGCGACCCCGGTCCGGCGGGAGGGCCGGTACCAGGGGAGCTGTTTTTT.

This clone showed up just once. V gene TRBV9 combines with J gene TRBJ1-5, with 8 bases aligning to TRBD1. Germline V gives CDR1 SGDLS, CDR2 YYNGEE. The CDR3 sequence is 17 residues long. The V segment lost 4 bases and the J segment 5 bases; nucleotides outside the gene matches: 14. Written as DNA, the CDR3 is TGTGCCAGCAGCTTCCGGGACAGGAGATTTGCTTATCAGCCCCAGCATTTT. Its translation: CASSFRDRRFAYQPQHF. Based on the CDR3 plus reference TRBV9 and TRBJ1-5, the full variable domain is DSGVTQTPKHLITATGQRVTLRCSPRSGDLSVYWYQQSLDQGLQFLIQYYNGEERAKGNILERFSAQQFPDLHSELNLSSLELGDSALYFCASSFRDRRFAYQPQHFGDGTRLSIL.

This clone was observed a few times. CDR3 DNA sequence: TGTGCCACCAGCAGAGTCCAGGGCCTACCGGACGAGCAGTACTTC. Protein sequence: CATSRVQGLPDEQYF. V usage is TRBV15 and J usage is TRBJ2-7; tentatively, D is TRBD1 (5 bases). The CDR3 has 15 amino acids. V shed 1 base and J shed 5 bases, with 15 bases lying between them. Germline lookup yields CDR1 LNHNV and CDR2 YYDKDF (reference sequence).

This chain uses TRBV7-2 with TRBJ2-3, with TRBD1 matching 11 bases. V shed 5 bases, J shed 5 bases, and the junction held 9 bases outside the gene matches. This CDR3 is built from 16 residues. Germline V gene sequence: CDR1 SGHTA, CDR2 FQGNSA. This CDR3 is CASSLDSGTGGDTQYF. The CDR3 nucleotides are TGTGCCAGCAGCCTAGATTCCGGGACAGGGGGAGATACGCAGTATTTT.

The rearrangement joins TRBV28 to TRBJ2-7; D is uncertain. This CDR3 has 13 amino acids. V dropped 5 bases and J dropped 2 bases, with 10 bases sitting between them. Per the germline V gene, CDR1 is MDHEN and CDR2 is SYDVKM. CDR3 in DNA: TGTGCCAGCAGTGTTAGATTTGCCTACGAGCAGTACTTC. Translation: CASSVRFAYEQYF.

J is TRBJ2-7 and V is TRBV6-5; the D gene is possibly TRBD2 (6 bases). Deletions cut 0 bases from V and 0 bases from J, with 9 bases between. This CDR3 is built from 15 residues. Germline CDR1 reads MNHEY; CDR2 reads SVGAGI. In nucleotides, the CDR3 is TGTGCCAGCAGTTACTCGGGAGGATTCTCCTACGAGCAGTACTTC. This sequence encodes CASSYSGGFSYEQYF.

This clone was counted only a few times. This sequence joins TRBV7-3 and TRBJ2-5, with 9 bases aligning to TRBD2. Per germline, CDR1 SGHTA and CDR2 FQGTGA. This CDR3 region has 15 residues. V trimming: 4 bases; J trimming: 0 bases; junction bases outside the gene matches: 3. In DNA form, the CDR3 reads TGTGCCAGCAGCTGGGGCGGGGGGGACCAAGAGACCCAGTACTTC. Its translation is CASSWGGGDQETQYF.

This clone was seen a handful of times. The chain employs TRBV10-3 and TRBJ2-7; D may be TRBD1 (5 bases). This CDR3 is 14 amino acids long. V lost 2 bases and J lost 2, with 10 bases in between. Germline V CDR1 and CDR2: ENHRY, SYGVKD. Here the CDR3 DNA reads TGTGCCATCAGTGAGACAACAGGAGCCTACGAGCAGTACTTC. It is translated as CAISETTGAYEQYF.

V is TRBV7-9 and J is TRBJ2-7; 9 nucleotides agree with TRBD1. The CDR3 runs to 15 residues. Per the germline V gene, CDR1 is SEHNR and CDR2 is FQNEAQ (reference sequence). Germline trimming cut 3 bases from V and 2 bases from J; bases unmatched to any gene: 5. CDR3 residues: CASSFRTGVTYEQYF. CDR3 coding DNA: TGTGCCAGCAGCTTTAGGACAGGGGTCACCTACGAGCAGTACTTC.

This clone came up a few times. The V gene is TRBV25-1, the J gene TRBJ2-5, with 8 nucleotides matching TRBD1. V lost 6 bases and J lost 4; bases outside the gene matches: 1. Looked up from germline, CDR1 is MGHDK and CDR2 is SYGVNS. The CDR3 sequence is 12 residues long. As DNA, the CDR3 is TGTGCCAGCAGGGACAGGGTAGAGACCCAGTACTTC. Translation gives CASRDRVETQYF.

This clone was detected a few times. The chain employs TRBV11-2 and TRBJ2-2; 10 bases are a match to TRBD2. Trimming took 5 bases from V and 4 from J; bases not matched to a gene: 13. The CDR3 is 18 amino acids. Germline values: CDR1 SGHAT, CDR2 FQNNGV. CDR3 bases: TGTGCCAGCAGCCCCCGGACTAGCGGAAAAACCCGCACCGGGGAGCTGTTTTTT. Its protein is CASSPRTSGKTRTGELFF.

The V gene is TRBV9, the J gene TRBJ1-4; weak D call: TRBD1 (5 bases). Germline lookup yields CDR1 SGDLS and CDR2 YYNGEE. CDR3 size: 14 residues. Trimming removed 1 base at V and 7 bases at J, with 11 bases between. CDR3 residues: CASSVQGWGEKLFF. CDR3 sequence (DNA): TGTGCCAGCAGCGTACAGGGTTGGGGTGAAAAACTGTTTTTT.

Only a few counts were recorded for this clone. This chain links TRBV18 with TRBJ2-3, with D possibly matching TRBD2 (6 bases). This CDR3 is built from 15 residues. Per germline, CDR1 KGHSH and CDR2 LQKENI. The germline V and J ends were trimmed by 3 bases and 2 bases, with 12 bases remaining between them. Here the CDR3 DNA reads TGTGCCAGCTCACCTCCGGGAGAAGTCACAGATACGCAGTATTTT. It is translated as CASSPPGEVTDTQYF.

The chain carries TRBV18 and TRBJ2-1; 11 bases are a match to TRBD2. Per germline, CDR1 KGHSH and CDR2 LQKENI. This CDR3 is 15 amino acids long. The V and J ends lost 3 bases and 6 bases, in that order; junction bases with no gene match: 4. The chain's CDR3 is CASSPGTSGFNEQFF. In nucleotides, the CDR3 is TGTGCCAGCTCACCCGGGACTAGCGGATTCAATGAGCAGTTCTTC.

The CDR3 DNA is TGTGCCAGCAGGGACAACTACGAGCAGTACTTC. It translates to CASRDNYEQYF. The chain employs TRBV25-1 and TRBJ2-7, with D perhaps matching TRBD1 (5 bases). V lost 6 bases and J 3 bases, leaving 6 bases between the germline ends. CDR3 size: 11 residues. Per germline, CDR1 MGHDK and CDR2 SYGVNS.

The chain couples TRBV5-1 to TRBJ2-7; D possibly corresponds to TRBD1 (6 bases). The germline V gene encodes CDR1 SGHRS and CDR2 YFSETQ. Trimming pared 2 bases from V and 3 bases from J, leaving 18 bases between. The CDR3 totals 16 residues. The CDR3 loop reads CASSLLLGASLYEQYF. CDR3 DNA sequence: TGCGCCAGCAGCTTACTTTTGGGGGCCTCCCTCTACGAGCAGTACTTC.